These 25 T cell receptor beta chains were all obtained from the same sample, sequenced in a study of human T cells and chemical hapten exposure. RNA extraction used unfractionated whole blood as the source of total RNA. The library gave individual cDNA molecules unique molecular identifiers. TCRdb re-derived calls from the reads in MiXCR, one entry per CDR3 protein. Of about 120,000 distinct CDR3 sequences in the sample, around 8.5% were seen once. What was sequenced was whole blood. The receptors originated from a human donor in good health. Some clones in this sample may be carry-over from other donors' samples.

The chain is built from TRBV24-1 and TRBJ2-1, with 12 bases lining up with TRBD2. This CDR3 comprises 16 residues. V dropped 4 bases and J dropped 9; count of bases not matched to a gene: 9. The germline CDR1 and CDR2 sequences are KGHDR and SFDVKD. The CDR3 DNA reads as TGTGCCACCAGTGACCGCACTAGCGGGAGGTCGGGTGAGCAGTTCTTC. Protein sequence: CATSDRTSGRSGEQFF.

This clonotype turned up a few times. The chain carries TRBV2 and TRBJ2-7, with D uncertain. Trimming pared 7 bases from V and 0 bases from J, leaving 13 bases between. The germline V gene encodes CDR1 SNHLY and CDR2 FYNNEI. The CDR3 length is 14 residues. The CDR3 nucleotides are TGTGCCAGCAAAGGCCCAGTTACCTCCTACGAGCAGTACTTC. This translates into CASKGPVTSYEQYF.

This clonotype was picked up a small number of times. The gene calls are TRBV28 and TRBJ1-1; no definite D call. V was cut by 5 bases and J by 2 bases, with 12 bases left in between. The CDR3 runs 14 residues. Germline assignment: CDR1 MDHEN and CDR2 SYDVKM. The CDR3, as DNA: TGTGCCAGCAGTACGACGACGGCTAACACTGAAGCTTTCTTT. Translating it yields CASSTTTANTEAFF.

V is TRBV29-1 and J is TRBJ2-6, with D perhaps TRBD1 (5 bases). The germline V gene has CDR1 SQVTM and CDR2 ANQGSEA. The CDR3 is 16 amino acids. Between the trimmed V and J ends, which lost 1 base and 0 bases, there was a span of 10 bases. This CDR3 reads CSVEAGKGSGANVLTF. The DNA for the CDR3 is TGCAGCGTTGAAGCAGGGAAGGGCTCTGGGGCCAACGTCCTGACTTTC.

This clonotype was observed a few times. The chain couples TRBV29-1 to TRBJ2-7; TRBD2 matches 10 bases. The CDR3 totals 14 residues. Germline assignment: CDR1 SQVTM and CDR2 ANQGSEA. V lost 7 bases, J lost 2 bases, and 8 bases stayed unmatched. DNA for the CDR3: TGCAGCGGCCAGACTAGCGGGTTACCCTACGAGCAGTACTTC. This encodes CSGQTSGLPYEQYF.

This clonotype was observed a handful of times. The rearrangement uses TRBV12-5 and TRBJ2-7; a weak D match, TRBD2 (5 bases). The V end was cut by 8 bases, the J end by 0 bases, with 11 bases between. Germline lookup yields CDR1 LGHNT and CDR2 FRNRAP. The CDR3 consists of 13 residues. This CDR3 is CASCIGSSYEQYF. In nucleotides, the CDR3 is TGTGCTAGTTGTATTGGGAGCTCCTACGAGCAGTACTTC.

This clonotype was seen at least ten times. The chain uses TRBV7-2 and TRBJ2-2; D gene uncertain. CDR1 SGHTA and CDR2 FQGNSA come from the germline V gene. Trimming removed 0 bases from V and 2 bases from J, with 13 bases in between. The CDR3 loop spans 17 amino acids. The CDR3 spells CASSLAMGFDNTGELFF. The CDR3 nucleotides are TGTGCCAGCAGCTTAGCGATGGGGTTCGATAACACCGGGGAGCTGTTTTTT. The variable domain in full, completed from reference TRBV7-2 and TRBJ2-2, reads GAGVSQSPSNKVTEKGKDVELRCDPISGHTALYWYRQSLGQGLEFLIYFQGNSAPDKSGLPSDRFSAERTGGSVSTLTIQRTQQEDSAVYLCASSLAMGFDNTGELFFGEGSRLTVL.

This clonotype was detected many times. The V call is TRBV29-1, the J call TRBJ1-2; D may be TRBD1 (5 bases). Germline assignment: CDR1 SQVTM and CDR2 ANQGSEA. V was shortened by 6 bases and J by 0 bases, with 8 bases between the two germline ends. CDR3 length equals 12 residues. This CDR3 reads CSVGTANYGYTF. The CDR3 DNA follows: TGCAGCGTAGGGACGGCTAACTATGGCTACACCTTC.

This clonotype was seen repeatedly, ten times or more. J is TRBJ2-6 and V is TRBV19, with 7 bases aligning to TRBD1. V trimming: 3 bases; J trimming: 0 bases; junction bases outside the gene matches: 8. From germline, CDR1 is LNHDA and CDR2 SQIVND (reference sequence). The CDR3 has 18 amino acids. As DNA, the CDR3 is TGTGCCAGTAGTATCGACAGGGTGGAGAGCTCTGGGGCCAACGTCCTGACTTTC. It yields the protein CASSIDRVESSGANVLTF.

This clonotype was counted many times. The chain combines TRBV29-1 with TRBJ1-2; no reliable D call. Germline values: CDR1 SQVTM, CDR2 ANQGSEA. V was trimmed by 4 bases and J by 5 bases, leaving 14 bases between them. There are 13 residues in the CDR3. For the CDR3, the DNA is TGCAGCGTTGGTCCAGGACTTTATTATGGCTACACCTTC. Translated: CSVGPGLYYGYTF. The variable domain in full, completed from reference TRBV29-1 and TRBJ1-2, reads SAVISQKPSRDICQRGTSLTIQCQVDSQVTMMFWYRQQPGQSLTLIATANQGSEATYESGFVIDKFPISRPNLTFSTLTVSNMSPEDSSIYLCSVGPGLYYGYTFGSGTRLTVV.

This clonotype was recorded many times. The rearrangement uses TRBV27 and TRBJ1-2; 7 bases agree with TRBD1. From germline, CDR1 is MNHEY and CDR2 SMNVEV (reference sequence). After removal of 2 bases from V and 3 bases from J, the junction contained 6 bases not matched to a gene. The CDR3 spans 15 residues. This CDR3 is CASSLDRDSDYGYTF. The CDR3 DNA reads as TGTGCCAGCAGTTTAGACAGGGACAGTGACTATGGCTACACCTTC.

This clonotype turned up a few times. The J gene is TRBJ1-5, the V gene TRBV12-3 or TRBV12-4; D might be TRBD1 (6 bases). The CDR3 consists of 15 residues. The V and J ends lost 5 bases and 0 bases respectively, with 11 bases between them. The CDR3: CASSDRRDSNQPQHF. The CDR3 bases are TGTGCCAGCAGTGACAGGAGGGATAGCAATCAGCCCCAGCATTTT.

This clonotype showed up many times. This rearrangement joins TRBV6-5 to TRBJ1-1, with D maybe TRBD1 (5 bases). CDR1 and CDR2 (germline): MNHEY, SVGAGI. V dropped 6 bases and J dropped 6 bases, with 8 bases sitting between them. The CDR3 sequence is 11 residues long. The CDR3, as DNA: TGTGCCAGCAGGCTGGGGGCTGAAGCTTTCTTT. Protein: CASRLGAEAFF.

This clonotype appeared a few times. The chain links TRBV5-1 to TRBJ2-1, with 7 positions matching TRBD2. V lost 1 base and J lost 3; bases outside the gene matches: 4. This CDR3 comprises 15 residues. Germline assignment: CDR1 SGHRS and CDR2 YFSETQ. Here the CDR3 reads CASSLPGGNYNEQFF. CDR3 bases: TGCGCCAGCAGCTTGCCGGGGGGAAACTACAATGAGCAGTTCTTC.

This clonotype was recorded a few times. This rearrangement joins TRBV2 to TRBJ2-1; D is uncertain. V was pared by 8 bases and J by 3 bases, with 5 bases between. Germline assignment: CDR1 SNHLY and CDR2 FYNNEI. The CDR3 consists of 11 residues. CDR3 loop: CASWVYNEQFF. In nucleotides, the CDR3 is TGTGCCAGCTGGGTCTACAATGAGCAGTTCTTC.

Many counts were recorded for this clonotype. The chain recombines TRBV5-1 with TRBJ1-1; 11 nucleotides match TRBD1. The CDR3 is 17 residues long. Germline loops: CDR1 SGHRS, CDR2 YFSETQ. V shed 4 bases and J 5 bases; nucleotides not matched to a gene: 13. The CDR3 region has the DNA TGCGCCAGCAGCCCGTTAGGACAGGGGGCGCGAGGAACTGAAGCTTTCTTT. This sequence encodes CASSPLGQGARGTEAFF. Full variable domain (missing parts from reference TRBV5-1 and TRBJ1-1): KAGVTQTPRYLIKTRGQQVTLSCSPISGHRSVSWYQQTPGQGLQFLFEYFSETQRNKGNFPGRFSGRQFSNSRSEMNVSTLELGDSALYLCASSPLGQGARGTEAFFGQGTRLTVV.

The sample holds a few counts of this clonotype. This chain links TRBV7-9 with TRBJ2-6, with 8 positions matching TRBD2. The CDR3 runs to 20 residues. Germline lookup yields CDR1 SEHNR and CDR2 FQNEAQ (reference sequence). The V segment lost 5 bases and the J segment 0 bases; nucleotides outside the gene matches: 15. CDR3 in amino acids: CASSPRGGEGSNSGANVLTF. The CDR3 nucleotides read TGTGCCAGCAGCCCCCGGGGGGGGGAGGGCTCGAACTCTGGGGCCAACGTCCTGACTTTC.

The rearrangement links TRBV27 to TRBJ1-2; D ambiguous. V lost 3 bases to trimming and J lost 2 bases, with 10 bases between them. Looked up from germline, CDR1 is MNHEY and CDR2 is SMNVEV (reference sequence). This CDR3 spans 14 amino acids. In DNA, the CDR3 is TGTGCCAGCAGTTTTTTGGGAGGGAACTATGGCTACACCTTC. Translation gives CASSFLGGNYGYTF.

This clonotype was counted many times. The chain is built from TRBV6-6 and TRBJ1-5; D is unclear. The V and J ends lost 0 bases and 5 bases respectively, with 14 bases between them. From germline, CDR1 is MNHNY and CDR2 SVGAGI (reference sequence). The CDR3 extends over 16 amino acids. The CDR3 protein is CASSYSSLAADQPQHF. CDR3 nucleotide sequence: TGTGCCAGCAGTTACTCGAGTCTTGCGGCCGATCAGCCCCAGCATTTT.

The table lists this clonotype with a few counts. The chain uses TRBV29-1 and TRBJ2-5; D uncertain. Looked up from germline, CDR1 is SQVTM and CDR2 is ANQGSEA. This CDR3 has 11 amino acids. The V end lost 2 bases, the J end lost 2 bases, and 3 bases lay between the germline ends. In nucleotides, the CDR3 is TGCAGCGTTGAATCACAAGAGACCCAGTACTTC. This encodes CSVESQETQYF.

The sample holds a few counts of this clonotype. The CDR3 DNA reads TGTGCCAGCATATCAAGGGGGGGACAGGGTGGCCACGAGCAGTACTTC. It translates to CASISRGGQGGHEQYF. The chain links TRBV28 to TRBJ2-7, with 9 bases lining up with TRBD1. The V and J ends lost 7 bases and 5 bases, in that order; junction bases with no gene match: 15. Germline CDR1 is MDHEN and CDR2 is SYDVKM. CDR3 length: 16 residues.

This clonotype was detected only a few times. The chain employs TRBV10-2 and TRBJ1-5; D is ambiguous. CDR1 and CDR2 from the germline V gene are WSHSY and SAAADI. Trimming took 6 bases from V and 1 from J, leaving 13 bases between them. This CDR3 is built from 15 residues. The CDR3: CASRDLKESNQPQHF. CDR3 nucleotide sequence: TGCGCCAGCAGAGACCTAAAAGAGAGCAATCAGCCCCAGCATTTT.

The V and J genes are TRBV4-1 and TRBJ1-4; D is uncertain. The length of the CDR3 is 12 residues. Germline-derived CDR1 and CDR2 are MGHRA and YSYEKL. With 0 bases removed from V and 8 bases from J, the gap between germline ends came to 4 bases. Here the CDR3 reads CASSQEREKLFF. In nucleotides, the CDR3 is TGCGCCAGCAGCCAAGAGAGGGAAAAACTGTTTTTT.

This clonotype was seen only a few times. The rearrangement uses TRBV29-1 and TRBJ2-5, with TRBD1 matching 7 bases. Unmatched junction bases numbered 13, after V lost 3 bases and J lost 0 bases. Germline values: CDR1 SQVTM, CDR2 ANQGSEA. The CDR3 totals 17 residues. CDR3 DNA: TGCAGCGTTGACGGGACAGCCCCGACCCGGTACCAAGAGACCCAGTACTTC. Its protein product is CSVDGTAPTRYQETQYF. The full variable domain, in which reference TRBV29-1 and TRBJ2-5 provide the parts outside the CDR3, is SAVISQKPSRDICQRGTSLTIQCQVDSQVTMMFWYRQQPGQSLTLIATANQGSEATYESGFVIDKFPISRPNLTFSTLTVSNMSPEDSSIYLCSVDGTAPTRYQETQYFGPGTRLLVL.

This clonotype was picked up a small number of times. The chain is built from TRBV7-9 and TRBJ2-7; 8 bases agree with TRBD1. The CDR3 is made up of 16 amino acids. V lost 7 bases and J lost 5; bases outside the gene matches: 16. Germline-derived CDR1 and CDR2 are SEHNR and FQNEAQ (reference sequence). CDR3 coding DNA: TGTGCCAGCACCCAAGGGGCCCGACAGGGGCCCCACGAGCAGTACTTC. As protein: CASTQGARQGPHEQYF.